This T cell receptor (beta chain) is drawn from a study of metastatic and nonmetastatic thyroid tumors. Study at large: The study looked at repertoires side by side in blood and in tumor or nodule tissue from malignant and benign thyroid patients. Study conclusions and caveats: TCR beta diversity was reportedly significantly higher in malignant thyroid tumors than benign nodules, in blood and tumor.

CDR1 and CDR2 from the germline V gene are SGDLS and YYNGEE. V lost 3 bases, J lost 6 bases, and 8 bases stayed unmatched. This CDR3 region has 15 residues. On this clone: Its antigen remains unknown.

The entire patient cohort was treatment-naive prior to thyroid surgery. TCRdb re-processed the PCR reads through MiXCR. The sample contains over 35,000 clones, roughly 14% of which appear only once. J is TRBJ2-7 and V is TRBV9; 11 bases match TRBD2. The specimen sequenced was blood. The TCR sequence derives from a female donor with papillary thyroid cancer or a benign thyroid nodule (not recorded which). Some clones in this sample may be carry-over from other donors' samples. The CDR3: CASSGGRLAGIEQYF. The CDR3 coding sequence is TGTGCCAGCAGCGGGGGGAGACTAGCGGGAATCGAGCAGTACTTC.